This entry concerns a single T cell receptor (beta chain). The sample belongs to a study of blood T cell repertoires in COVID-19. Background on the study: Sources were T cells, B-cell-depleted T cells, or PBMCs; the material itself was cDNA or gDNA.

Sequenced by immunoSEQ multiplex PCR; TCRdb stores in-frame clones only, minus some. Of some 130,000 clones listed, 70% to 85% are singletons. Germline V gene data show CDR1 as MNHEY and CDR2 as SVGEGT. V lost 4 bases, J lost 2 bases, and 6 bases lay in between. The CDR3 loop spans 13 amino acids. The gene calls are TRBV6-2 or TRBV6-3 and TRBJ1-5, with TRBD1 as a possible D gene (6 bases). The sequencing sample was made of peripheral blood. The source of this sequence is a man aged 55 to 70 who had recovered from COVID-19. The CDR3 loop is CASSWTGNQPQHF. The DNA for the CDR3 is TGTGCCAGCAGTTGGACAGGCAATCAGCCCCAGCATTTT.